This TCR beta chain appears in the sequencing data of a study of T cells after yellow fever vaccination. TCRdb called the 5' RACE reads again in MiXCR, with one record for every CDR3 protein. The sample includes some 670,000 distinct CDR3 sequences, about 12% of them seen just once. The germline CDR1 and CDR2 sequences are PRHDT and FYEKMQ (reference sequence). The CDR3 sequence is 15 residues long. V gave up 1 base and J gave up 8 bases, with 15 bases separating them. This clonotype was counted many times. The source material was PBMCs, sampled on the day of the yellow fever booster vaccination. This TCR came from a young man who received the YFV17D yellow fever vaccine. V is TRBV13 and J is TRBJ2-1; maybe TRBD2 (7 bases). CDR3 in DNA: TGTGCCAGCAGCTTAGAGGAGGGGAGGGGGGATGAGCAGTTCTTC. It encodes CASSLEEGRGDEQFF.